Listed here are 32 T cell receptor beta chains from one sample, sequenced in a study of T cell repertoires in cytomegalovirus infection. These receptors have no known antigen. TCRdb recomputed calls from the reads with MiXCR, one row per CDR3 protein. The sample records 570,000 or so distinct CDR3 sequences, around two fifths being singletons. Sequenced material: cultured PBMCs, taken from culture after CMV antigen stimulation. All receptors come from a human donor in good health (CMV status not recorded). Some clones in this sample may be carry-over from other donors' samples.

This clonotype was counted ten times or more. The chain is built from TRBV7-2 and TRBJ2-5, with D hard to call. The germline V gene has CDR1 SGHTA and CDR2 FQGNSA. The CDR3 runs to 13 residues. With 6 bases removed from V and 5 bases from J, the gap between germline ends came to 13 bases. CDR3 sequence reads: CASRITIMETQYF. CDR3 nucleotides: TGTGCCAGCAGAATAACCATCATGGAGACCCAGTACTTC.

The V and J genes are TRBV7-8 and TRBJ1-6; D not resolved. Germline CDR1 reads SGHVS; CDR2 reads FQNEAQ. This CDR3 has 14 amino acids. V gave up 3 bases and J gave up 7 bases, with 10 bases separating them. The CDR3 bases are TGTGCCAGCAGCTTTTCCTCCTCGAATTCACCCCTCCACTTT. It codes for CASSFSSSNSPLHF.

Only a few counts were recorded for this clonotype. The chain has TRBV7-2 and TRBJ2-7; D remains ambiguous. Germline V gene sequence: CDR1 SGHTA, CDR2 FQGNSA. The length of the CDR3 is 13 residues. The V and J ends lost 5 bases and 6 bases respectively, with 14 bases between them. CDR3 residues: CASSLQSAREQYF. The CDR3 bases are TGTGCCAGCAGCCTCCAGTCCGCGCGCGAGCAGTACTTC.

V is TRBV5-6 and J is TRBJ2-2, with TRBD2 matching 9 bases. Germline V gene sequence: CDR1 SGHDT, CDR2 YYEEEE. Trimming removed 4 bases from V and 1 base from J; junction bases left unmatched: 2. CDR3 length: 15 amino acids. In DNA, the CDR3 is TGTGCCAGCAGCACACTAGCGGGGAACACCGGGGAGCTGTTTTTT. The encoded protein is CASSTLAGNTGELFF.

The V gene is TRBV7-2, the J gene TRBJ2-3, with a tentative D call TRBD2 (7 bases). The V end was cut by 1 base, the J end by 6 bases, with 14 bases between. The CDR3 runs 15 residues. In germline, CDR1 is SGHTA, CDR2 FQGNSA. The chain's CDR3 is CASSLGRGAFDTQYF. The CDR3 nucleotides read TGTGCCAGCAGCTTAGGTCGGGGGGCCTTCGATACGCAGTATTTT.

This chain connects TRBV11-2 to TRBJ2-3; perhaps TRBD2 as D (5 bases). The CDR3 loop spans 15 amino acids. Germline CDR1 is SGHAT and CDR2 is FQNNGV. Between the trimmed V and J ends, which lost 5 bases and 3 bases, there was a span of 15 bases. The CDR3 spells CASSRRSGLTDTQYF. Written as DNA, the CDR3 is TGTGCCAGCAGCAGACGGAGCGGTTTGACAGATACGCAGTATTTT.

This clonotype was found a few times. The chain carries TRBV7-8 and TRBJ2-1, with 13 bases fitting TRBD2. The CDR3 has 17 amino acids. Unmatched junction bases numbered 6, after V lost 5 bases and J lost 2 bases. In germline, CDR1 is SGHVS, CDR2 FQNEAQ. In DNA, the CDR3 is TGTGCCAGCAGCGATACTAGCGGGAGGGGACCCTACAATGAGCAGTTCTTC. As protein: CASSDTSGRGPYNEQFF.

In this sample, this clonotype turned up a few times. V and J are TRBV7-6 and TRBJ2-1; D perhaps matches TRBD1 (5 bases). Trimming pared 2 bases from V and 2 bases from J, leaving 7 bases between. CDR1 is SGHVS, CDR2 FNYEAQ, per germline. The CDR3 has 14 amino acids. In nucleotides, the CDR3 is TGTGCCAGCAGCTTACTACAGGCCTACAATGAGCAGTTCTTC. Its protein is CASSLLQAYNEQFF.

The chain links TRBV2 to TRBJ2-2; tentative D call: TRBD1 (5 bases). Trimming pared 8 bases from V and 5 bases from J, leaving 12 bases between. The CDR3 is made up of 13 amino acids. Germline CDR1 is SNHLY and CDR2 is FYNNEI. The CDR3 DNA is TGTGCCAGCCACAGGCTTCTAACCGGGGAGCTGTTTTTT. This translates into CASHRLLTGELFF.

The chain employs TRBV5-4 and TRBJ2-2; tentative D call: TRBD1 (6 bases). CDR3 length: 14 amino acids. The ends were cut back, 7 bases at V and 3 bases at J, with 13 bases in the middle. Per the germline V gene, CDR1 is SGHNT and CDR2 is YYREEE (reference sequence). CDR3 nucleotide sequence: TGTGCCAGCCACCTTTGGACAGACACCGGGGAGCTGTTTTTT. It yields the protein CASHLWTDTGELFF. Filled out from reference TRBV5-4 and TRBJ2-2, the complete variable domain reads ETGVTQSPTHLIKTRGQQVTLRCSSQSGHNTVSWYQQALGQGPQFIFQYYREEENGRGNFPPRFSGLQFPNYSSELNVNALELDDSALYLCASHLWTDTGELFFGEGSRLTVL.

V is TRBV7-2 and J is TRBJ2-1; D remains unclear. Germline CDR1 is SGHTA and CDR2 is FQGNSA. Trimming left V 1 base short and J 8 bases short, with 6 bases between. CDR3 size: 12 residues. CDR3 DNA sequence: TGTGCCAGCAGCTTAGATGTTGATGAGCAGTTCTTC. Residues: CASSLDVDEQFF.

This sequence joins TRBV7-2 and TRBJ1-6, with 9 bases aligning to TRBD1. The V and J ends lost 5 bases and 8 bases, in that order; junction bases with no gene match: 7. Germline V gives CDR1 SGHTA, CDR2 FQGNSA. The CDR3 contains 15 residues. The CDR3 DNA follows: TGTGCCAGCAGCAGGGACAGGGTGGCGGATTCACCCCTCCACTTT. The encoded protein is CASSRDRVADSPLHF.

The chain uses TRBV14 and TRBJ2-3; 8 nucleotides agree with TRBD2. This CDR3 has 19 amino acids. V gave up 3 bases and J gave up 0 bases; unmatched junction bases: 14. Per the germline V gene, CDR1 is SGHDN and CDR2 is FVKESK. The CDR3: CASSHSTGGIYTSTDTQYF. The CDR3 region has the DNA TGTGCCAGCAGCCATTCTACGGGAGGGATATATACTAGCACAGATACGCAGTATTTT.

V is TRBV12-3 or TRBV12-4 and J is TRBJ2-3, with D tentatively TRBD1 or TRBD2 (6 bases each). The CDR3 contains 15 residues. Between the trimmed V and J ends, which lost 1 base and 2 bases, there was a span of 10 bases. CDR3 amino acids: CASSLGGAITDTQYF. The CDR3 nucleotides are TGTGCCAGCAGTTTAGGGGGGGCCATCACAGATACGCAGTATTTT.

This chain links TRBV11-2 with TRBJ1-1, with no clear D. CDR1 and CDR2 from the germline V gene are SGHAT and FQNNGV. V lost 2 bases and J 1 base, leaving 8 bases between the germline ends. The CDR3 spans 14 residues. This CDR3 is CASSLMGQNTEAFF. CDR3 nucleotides: TGTGCCAGCAGCTTAATGGGCCAGAACACTGAAGCTTTCTTT.

This clonotype occurred many times. The chain has TRBV7-2 and TRBJ2-5; D not certain. The CDR3 sequence is 14 residues long. V lost 1 base and J lost 7, with 13 bases in between. Germline V CDR1 and CDR2: SGHTA, FQGNSA. This CDR3 reads CASSLGSSPATQYF. The DNA of the CDR3 is TGTGCCAGCAGCTTAGGTTCCTCCCCGGCGACCCAGTACTTC.

The table lists this clonotype with a few counts. The chain is built from TRBV7-8 and TRBJ2-3; 7 positions agree with TRBD2. The V gene's germline CDR1 is SGHVS and CDR2 FQNEAQ. This CDR3 comprises 13 residues. V lost 8 bases, J lost 10 bases, and 12 bases stayed unmatched. For the CDR3, the DNA is TGTGCCAGCGGGACGGACGTCCGGGAGGCGCAGTATTTT. Translating it yields CASGTDVREAQYF. Together with reference TRBV7-8 and TRBJ2-3, the CDR3 gives the full variable domain: GAGVSQSPRYKVAKRGQDVALRCDPISGHVSLFWYQQALGQGPEFLTYFQNEAQLDKSGLPSDRFFAERPEGSVSTLKIQRTQQEDSAVYLCASGTDVREAQYFGPGTRLTVL.

This clonotype appeared a few times. The V gene is TRBV20-1, the J gene TRBJ2-2; D may be TRBD2 (5 bases). Germline V gene data show CDR1 as DFQATT and CDR2 as SNEGSKA (reference sequence). V was cut by 6 bases and J by 1 base, with 9 bases left in between. The CDR3 runs to 13 residues. The CDR3 is CSAGLLNTGELFF. Here the CDR3 DNA reads TGCAGTGCCGGACTTTTGAACACCGGGGAGCTGTTTTTT.

This chain connects TRBV12-5 to TRBJ2-7; no clear D. Trimming removed 5 bases at V and 3 bases at J, with 8 bases between. The germline CDR1 and CDR2 sequences are LGHNT and FRNRAP. CDR3 length: 12 residues. The CDR3: CASGRVVYEQYF. The CDR3 nucleotides read TGTGCTAGTGGTCGGGTTGTCTACGAGCAGTACTTC.

This clonotype has a handful of counts. The genes are TRBV6-5 and TRBJ1-2; D is perhaps TRBD1 (5 bases). This CDR3 is built from 13 residues. Trimming took off 3 bases at V and 3 bases at J, with 8 bases between the two ends. The germline V gene encodes CDR1 MNHEY and CDR2 SVGAGI. The CDR3 DNA is TGTGCCAGCAGTTATTCCAGGGACTATGGCTACACCTTC. It yields the protein CASSYSRDYGYTF.

As concerns this clonotype: The CDR3 does not end in the conserved phenylalanine or tryptophan, so this is likely a read error. V is TRBV7-4 and J is TRBJ2-2; unclear D gene. The ends were cut back, 3 bases at V and 7 bases at J, with 6 bases in the middle. Germline CDR1 reads SGHVT; CDR2 reads SQSDAQ. CDR3 length equals 12 residues. The CDR3 reads CASSLAVGELFL. CDR3 nucleotide sequence: TGTGCCAGCAGCTTGGCCGTCGGGGAGCTGTTTCTT.

The chain has TRBV19 and TRBJ1-5; D ambiguous. V was shortened by 3 bases and J by 7 bases, with 10 bases between the two germline ends. The CDR3 covers 13 residues. CDR1 is LNHDA, CDR2 SQIVND, per germline (reference sequence). CDR3 sequence (DNA): TGTGCCAGTAGTATGACAAGAGGACAGCCCCAGCATTTT. This sequence encodes CASSMTRGQPQHF.

The chain recombines TRBV7-9 with TRBJ2-1; D is ambiguous. The CDR3 runs 15 residues. CDR1 is SEHNR and CDR2 is FQNEAQ in the germline V gene (reference sequence). The V end lost 5 bases, the J end lost 7 bases, and 18 bases lay between the germline ends. CDR3 nucleotide sequence: TGTGCCAGCAGCCGGCCGGGTCCTTTCGTTAATGAGCAGTTCTTC. Protein sequence: CASSRPGPFVNEQFF.

This clonotype was counted between two and nine times. The chain has TRBV4-1 and TRBJ2-2; no clear D gene. The CDR3 runs 15 residues. V lost 4 bases to trimming and J lost 5 bases, with 14 bases between them. The V gene's germline CDR1 is MGHRA and CDR2 YSYEKL. The CDR3 DNA reads TGCGCCAGCAGCCGTAATTCGGTGGGAACCGGGGAGCTGTTTTTT. Translated: CASSRNSVGTGELFF.

The gene calls are TRBV20-1 and TRBJ2-1, with 7 bases lining up with TRBD2. J lost 5 bases, V lost 2 bases, and 6 bases had no gene match. Per germline, CDR1 DFQATT and CDR2 SNEGSKA (reference sequence). The CDR3 length is 14 residues. The CDR3 loop is CSARTGTTHNEQFF. The CDR3 DNA is TGCAGTGCTAGAACGGGGACTACCCACAATGAGCAGTTCTTC.

This sequence joins TRBV5-6 and TRBJ1-4; 7 nucleotides match TRBD1. Unmatched junction bases numbered 13, after V lost 3 bases and J lost 11 bases. CDR3 length: 15 residues. CDR1 is SGHDT, CDR2 YYEEEE, per germline. CDR3 DNA: TGTGCCAGCAGCTCCCGGACAGGACCTTTTGGGAAACTGTTTTTT. It codes for CASSSRTGPFGKLFF.

A few counts support this clonotype. V gene TRBV11-3 combines with J gene TRBJ2-7; unclear D gene. V was clipped by 4 bases and J by 0 bases, with 16 bases between them. The germline gives CDR1 SGHNT, CDR2 YENEEA. The CDR3 sequence is 16 residues long. The CDR3 here is CASSSRWAGHSYEQYF. The DNA for the CDR3 is TGTGCCAGCAGCTCGAGGTGGGCTGGCCACTCCTACGAGCAGTACTTC.

The chain is built from TRBV3-1 and TRBJ2-1; 10 bases align to TRBD2. The CDR3 extends over 13 amino acids. V was clipped by 7 bases and J by 8 bases; unmatched bases: 5. CDR1 LGHDT and CDR2 YNNKEL come from the germline V gene (reference sequence). CDR3 sequence reads: CASTSGGADEQFF. In DNA form, the CDR3 reads TGTGCCAGCACCAGCGGGGGGGCTGATGAGCAGTTCTTC.

In this sample, this clonotype turned up many times. This chain connects TRBV7-2 to TRBJ2-5; no definite D call. Trimming stripped 1 base from V and 2 bases from J, with 8 bases between. The germline gives CDR1 SGHTA, CDR2 FQGNSA. The CDR3 is 14 amino acids. CDR3 sequence (DNA): TGTGCCAGCAGCTTAGGCGGCACTCAAGAGACCCAGTACTTC. Translation: CASSLGGTQETQYF.

In nucleotides, the CDR3 is TGTGCCAGCAGTTCGACACGGTTGGATGAAAAACTGTTTTTT. Protein product: CASSSTRLDEKLFF. The V and J genes are TRBV12-3 or TRBV12-4 and TRBJ1-4; the D is unclear. This CDR3 is built from 14 residues. The germline V and J ends were trimmed by 4 bases and 6 bases, with 12 bases remaining between them.

The gene calls are TRBV7-4 and TRBJ2-7; D gene uncertain. V lost 5 bases and J lost 0, with 11 bases in between. Germline CDR1 reads SGHVT; CDR2 reads SQSDAQ. This CDR3 is built from 14 residues. The chain's CDR3 is CASSMWTSSYEQYF. For the CDR3, the DNA is TGTGCCAGCAGCATGTGGACGTCCTCCTACGAGCAGTACTTC.

This clonotype was seen a few times. V is TRBV6-6 and J is TRBJ1-6; D uncertain. Trimming removed 6 bases from V and 7 bases from J, with 19 bases in between. Germline CDR1 reads MNHNY; CDR2 reads SVGAGI (reference sequence). The CDR3 totals 16 residues. The CDR3 protein is CASSPRTGPYNSPLHF. As DNA, the CDR3 is TGTGCCAGCAGCCCGAGGACCGGGCCGTACAATTCACCCCTCCACTTT.